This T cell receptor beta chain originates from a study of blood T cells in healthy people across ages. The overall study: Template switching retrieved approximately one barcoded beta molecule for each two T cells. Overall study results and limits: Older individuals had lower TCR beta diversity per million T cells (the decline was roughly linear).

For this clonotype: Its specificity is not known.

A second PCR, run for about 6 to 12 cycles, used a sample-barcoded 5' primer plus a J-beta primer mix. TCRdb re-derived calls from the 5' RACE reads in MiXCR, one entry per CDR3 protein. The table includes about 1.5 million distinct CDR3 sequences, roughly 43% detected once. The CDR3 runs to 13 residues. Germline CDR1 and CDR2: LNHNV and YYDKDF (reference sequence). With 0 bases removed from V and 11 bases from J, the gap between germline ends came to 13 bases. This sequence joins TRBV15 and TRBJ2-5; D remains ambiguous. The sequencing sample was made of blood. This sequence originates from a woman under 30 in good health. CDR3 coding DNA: TGTGCCACCAGCAGAGATCGTCACAATGAGCAGTACTTC. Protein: CATSRDRHNEQYF.